This T cell receptor beta chain originates from a study of blood T cell repertoires in COVID-19. The overall study: Acute and convalescent COVID-19 samples came from the United States, Italy and Spain. T cells, B-cell-depleted T cells, or PBMCs provided the cDNA or gDNA that served as material.

Data came from immunoSEQ multiplex PCR; TCRdb stores just in-frame clones and leaves some out. The repertoire has tens of thousands of clones, around 83% of them found once; the top ten carry 7.5% to 8.5%. In this sample, this clone turned up many times. Germline-derived CDR1 and CDR2 are MNHNY and SVGAGI (reference sequence). Germline trimming cut 7 bases from V and 7 bases from J; bases unmatched to any gene: 9. CDR3 length: 13 amino acids. The chain combines TRBV6-6 with TRBJ1-2; 7 bases map to TRBD1. The receptor was isolated from a human donor in a cohort sampled during active COVID-19. Sample: peripheral blood. This CDR3 reads CASILGQAGGYTF. CDR3 sequence (DNA): TGTGCCAGCATCCTCGGACAGGCCGGTGGCTACACCTTC.